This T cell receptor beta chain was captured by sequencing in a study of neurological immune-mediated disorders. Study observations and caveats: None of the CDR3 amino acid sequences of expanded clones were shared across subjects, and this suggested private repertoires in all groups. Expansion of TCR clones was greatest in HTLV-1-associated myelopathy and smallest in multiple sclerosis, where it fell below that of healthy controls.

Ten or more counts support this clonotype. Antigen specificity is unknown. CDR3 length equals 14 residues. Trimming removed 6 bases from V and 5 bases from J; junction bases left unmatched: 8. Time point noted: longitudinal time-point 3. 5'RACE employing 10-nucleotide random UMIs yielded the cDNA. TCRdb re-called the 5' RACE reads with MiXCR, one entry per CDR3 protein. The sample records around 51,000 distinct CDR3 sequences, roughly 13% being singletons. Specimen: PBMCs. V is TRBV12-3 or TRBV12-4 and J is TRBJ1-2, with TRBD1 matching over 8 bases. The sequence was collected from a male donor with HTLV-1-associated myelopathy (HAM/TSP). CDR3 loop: CASRSGQGLYGYTF. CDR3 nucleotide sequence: TGTGCCAGCAGATCCGGACAGGGATTATATGGCTACACCTTC.